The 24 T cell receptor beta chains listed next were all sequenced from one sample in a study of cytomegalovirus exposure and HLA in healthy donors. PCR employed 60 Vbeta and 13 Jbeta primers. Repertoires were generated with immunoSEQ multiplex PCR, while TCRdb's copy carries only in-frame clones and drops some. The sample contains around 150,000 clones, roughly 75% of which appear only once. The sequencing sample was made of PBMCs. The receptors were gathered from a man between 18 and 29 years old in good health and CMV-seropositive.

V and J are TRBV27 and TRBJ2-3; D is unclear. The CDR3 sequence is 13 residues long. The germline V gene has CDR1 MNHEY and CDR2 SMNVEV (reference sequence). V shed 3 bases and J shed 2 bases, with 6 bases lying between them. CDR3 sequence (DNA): TGTGCCAGCAGTTTGATACACACAGATACGCAGTATTTT. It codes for CASSLIHTDTQYF.

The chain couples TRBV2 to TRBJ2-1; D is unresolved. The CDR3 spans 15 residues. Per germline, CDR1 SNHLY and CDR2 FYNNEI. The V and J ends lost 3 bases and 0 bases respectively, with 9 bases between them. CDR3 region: CASSDREISYNEQFF. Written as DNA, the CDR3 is TGTGCCAGCAGTGATAGAGAGATCTCCTACAATGAGCAGTTCTTC.

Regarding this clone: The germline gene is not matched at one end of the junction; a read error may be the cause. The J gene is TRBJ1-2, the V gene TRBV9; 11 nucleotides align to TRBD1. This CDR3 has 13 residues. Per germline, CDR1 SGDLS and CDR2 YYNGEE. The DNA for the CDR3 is TGTGCCAGCAGCGTCCCCGGGACAGGGGGATTTAAGTTC. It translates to CASSVPGTGGFKF.

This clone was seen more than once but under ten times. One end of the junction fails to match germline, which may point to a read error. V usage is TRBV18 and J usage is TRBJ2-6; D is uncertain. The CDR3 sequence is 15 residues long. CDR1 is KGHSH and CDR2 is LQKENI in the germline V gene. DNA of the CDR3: TGTGCCAGCTCGCCACGAGTCCCCCGGGCCAACGTCCTGACTTTC. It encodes CASSPRVPRANVLTF. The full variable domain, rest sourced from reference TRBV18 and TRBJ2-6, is NAGVMQNPRHLVRRRGQEARLRCSPMKGHSHVYWYRQLPEEGLKFMVYLQKENIIDESGMPKERFSAEFPKEGPSILRIQQVVRGDSAAYFCASSPRVPRANVLTFGAGSRLTVL.

As DNA, the CDR3 is TGCGCCAGCAGCGCCGGACTAAACCTGATTATGAACGAGCAGTACTTC. Translated: CASSAGLNLIMNEQYF. The gene calls are TRBV5-1 and TRBJ2-7; D might be TRBD2 (6 bases). V lost 4 bases and J lost 5, with 22 bases in between. Germline CDR1 and CDR2: SGHRS and YFSETQ. CDR3 length: 16 amino acids.

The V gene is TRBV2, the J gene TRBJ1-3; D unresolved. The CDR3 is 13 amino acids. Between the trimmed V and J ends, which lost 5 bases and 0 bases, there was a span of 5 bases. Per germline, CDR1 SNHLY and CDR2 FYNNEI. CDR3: CASSLSSGNTIYF. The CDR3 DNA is TGTGCCAGCAGTCTCAGCTCTGGAAACACCATATATTTT.

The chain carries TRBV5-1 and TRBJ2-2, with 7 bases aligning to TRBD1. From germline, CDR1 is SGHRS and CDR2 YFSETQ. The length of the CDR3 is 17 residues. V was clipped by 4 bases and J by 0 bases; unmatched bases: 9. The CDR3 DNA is TGCGCCAGCAGCCTACTACCACAGGGGACGAACACCGGGGAGCTGTTTTTT. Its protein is CASSLLPQGTNTGELFF.

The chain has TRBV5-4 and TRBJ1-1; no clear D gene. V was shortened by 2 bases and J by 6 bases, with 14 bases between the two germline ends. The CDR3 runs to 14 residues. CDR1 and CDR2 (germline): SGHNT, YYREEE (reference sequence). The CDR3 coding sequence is TGTGCCAGCAGCTTCCGTAGTAGATCTCCTGAAGCTTTCTTT. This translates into CASSFRSRSPEAFF.

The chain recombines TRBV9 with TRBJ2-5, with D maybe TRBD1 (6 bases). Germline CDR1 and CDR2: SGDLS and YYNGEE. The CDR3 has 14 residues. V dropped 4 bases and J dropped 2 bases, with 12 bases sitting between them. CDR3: CASSRARGQETQYF. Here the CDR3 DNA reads TGTGCCAGCAGCCGTGCGAGGGGGCAAGAGACCCAGTACTTC. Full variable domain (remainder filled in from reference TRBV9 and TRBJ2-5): DSGVTQTPKHLITATGQRVTLRCSPRSGDLSVYWYQQSLDQGLQFLIQYYNGEERAKGNILERFSAQQFPDLHSELNLSSLELGDSALYFCASSRARGQETQYFGPGTRLLVL.

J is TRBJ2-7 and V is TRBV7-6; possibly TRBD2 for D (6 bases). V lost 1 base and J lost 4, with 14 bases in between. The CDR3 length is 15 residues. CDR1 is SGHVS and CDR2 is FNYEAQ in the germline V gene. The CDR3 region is CASSLEVAGTYEQYF. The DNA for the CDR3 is TGTGCCAGCAGCTTAGAGGTGGCGGGAACTTACGAGCAGTACTTC.

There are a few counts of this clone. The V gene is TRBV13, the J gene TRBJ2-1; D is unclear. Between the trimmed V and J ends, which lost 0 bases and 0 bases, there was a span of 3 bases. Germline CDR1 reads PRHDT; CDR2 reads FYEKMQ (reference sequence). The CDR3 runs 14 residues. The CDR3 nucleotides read TGTGCCAGCAGCTTAGGGTACTCCTACAATGAGCAGTTCTTC. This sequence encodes CASSLGYSYNEQFF. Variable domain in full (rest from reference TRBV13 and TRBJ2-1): AAGVIQSPRHLIKEKRETATLKCYPIPRHDTVYWYQQGPGQDPQFLISFYEKMQSDKGSIPDRFSAQQFSDYHSELNMSSLELGDSALYFCASSLGYSYNEQFFGPGTRLTVL.

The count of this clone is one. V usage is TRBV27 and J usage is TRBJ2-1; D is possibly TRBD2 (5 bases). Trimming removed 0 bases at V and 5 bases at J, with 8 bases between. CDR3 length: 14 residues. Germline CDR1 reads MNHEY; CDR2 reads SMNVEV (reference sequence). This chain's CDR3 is CASSLSRLHNEQFF. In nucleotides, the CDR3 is TGTGCCAGCAGTTTATCGAGACTACACAATGAGCAGTTCTTC.

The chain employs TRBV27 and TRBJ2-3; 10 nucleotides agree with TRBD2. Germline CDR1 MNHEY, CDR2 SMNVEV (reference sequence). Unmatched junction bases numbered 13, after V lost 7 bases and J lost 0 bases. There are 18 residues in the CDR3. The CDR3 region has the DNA TGTGCCAGCATCCGGACTAGCGGAGGAAGCCCTAGCACAGATACGCAGTATTTT. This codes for CASIRTSGGSPSTDTQYF.

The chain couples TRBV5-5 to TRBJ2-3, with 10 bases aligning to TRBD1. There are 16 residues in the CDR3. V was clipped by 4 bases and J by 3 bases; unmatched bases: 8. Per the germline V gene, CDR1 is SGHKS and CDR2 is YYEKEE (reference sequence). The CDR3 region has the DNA TGTGCCAGCAGCCTCTGGACAGGGGGAATTACAGATACGCAGTATTTT. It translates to CASSLWTGGITDTQYF.

The CDR3 reads CASSLGIGSYEQYF. CDR3 sequence (DNA): TGTGCCAGCAGCTTAGGGATAGGGAGCTACGAGCAGTACTTC. This sequence joins TRBV11-2 and TRBJ2-7, with D possibly TRBD2 on 5 matching bases. Germline CDR1 is SGHAT and CDR2 is FQNNGV. The CDR3 has 14 residues. V was cut by 1 base and J by 3 bases, with 10 bases left in between.

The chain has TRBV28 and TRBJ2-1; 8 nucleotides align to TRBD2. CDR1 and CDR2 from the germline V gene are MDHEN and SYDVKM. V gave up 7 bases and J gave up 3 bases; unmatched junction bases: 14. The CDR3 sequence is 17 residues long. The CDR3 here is CASTRGGAGGRYNEQFF. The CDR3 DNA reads TGTGCCAGCACCCGGGGGGGCGCGGGAGGTCGCTACAATGAGCAGTTCTTC.

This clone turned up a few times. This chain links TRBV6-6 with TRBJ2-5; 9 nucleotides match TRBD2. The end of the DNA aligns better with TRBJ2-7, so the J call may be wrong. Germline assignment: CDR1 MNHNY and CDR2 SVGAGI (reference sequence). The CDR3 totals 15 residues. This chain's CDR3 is CASSYSASGTYEQYF. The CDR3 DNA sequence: TGTGCCAGCAGTTACTCGGCTAGCGGGACCTACGAGCAGTACTTC.

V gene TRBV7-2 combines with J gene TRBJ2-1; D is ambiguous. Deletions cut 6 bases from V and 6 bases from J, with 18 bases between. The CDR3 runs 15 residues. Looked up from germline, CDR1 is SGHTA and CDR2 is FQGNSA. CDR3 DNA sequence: TGTGCCAGCAGTCCGAGGTACCTTGGTAGCAATGAGCAGTTCTTC. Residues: CASSPRYLGSNEQFF.

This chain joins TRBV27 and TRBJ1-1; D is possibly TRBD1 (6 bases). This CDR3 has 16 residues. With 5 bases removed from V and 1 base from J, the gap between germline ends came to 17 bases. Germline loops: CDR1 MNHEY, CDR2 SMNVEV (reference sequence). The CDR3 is CASSNRPGRGNTEAFF. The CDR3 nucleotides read TGTGCCAGCAGTAACCGACCTGGCAGGGGGAACACTGAAGCTTTCTTT.

The CDR3: CASTQGPNEQFF. Written as DNA, the CDR3 is TGTGCCAGCACTCAGGGGCCCAATGAGCAGTTCTTC. The chain links TRBV6-5 to TRBJ2-1; possible D gene TRBD1, 6 bases. The V gene's germline CDR1 is MNHEY and CDR2 SVGAGI. V was pared by 7 bases and J by 6 bases, with 10 bases between. The CDR3 runs 12 residues.

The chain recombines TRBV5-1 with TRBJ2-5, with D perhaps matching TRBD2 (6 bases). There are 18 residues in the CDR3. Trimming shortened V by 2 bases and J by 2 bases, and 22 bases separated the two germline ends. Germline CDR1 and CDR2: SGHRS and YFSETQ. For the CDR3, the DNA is TGCGCCAGCAGCTTTTGGTCCCGGAGGGAGCTAAATCAAGAGACCCAGTACTTC. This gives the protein CASSFWSRRELNQETQYF.

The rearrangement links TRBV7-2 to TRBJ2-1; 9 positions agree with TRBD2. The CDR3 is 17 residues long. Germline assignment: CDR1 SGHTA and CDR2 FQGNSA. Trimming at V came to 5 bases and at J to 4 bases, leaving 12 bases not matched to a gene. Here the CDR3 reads CASSPDERLAAYNEQFF. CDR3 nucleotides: TGTGCCAGCAGCCCAGATGAAAGACTAGCGGCTTACAATGAGCAGTTCTTC. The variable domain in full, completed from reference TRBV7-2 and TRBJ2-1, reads GAGVSQSPSNKVTEKGKDVELRCDPISGHTALYWYRQSLGQGLEFLIYFQGNSAPDKSGLPSDRFSAERTGGSVSTLTIQRTQQEDSAVYLCASSPDERLAAYNEQFFGPGTRLTVL.

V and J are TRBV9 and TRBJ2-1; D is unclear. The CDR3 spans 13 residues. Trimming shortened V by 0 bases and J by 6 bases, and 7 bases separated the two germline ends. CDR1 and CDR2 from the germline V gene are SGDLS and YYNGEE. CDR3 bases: TGTGCCAGCAGCGTAGATAGAGGCAATGAGCAGTTCTTC. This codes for CASSVDRGNEQFF.

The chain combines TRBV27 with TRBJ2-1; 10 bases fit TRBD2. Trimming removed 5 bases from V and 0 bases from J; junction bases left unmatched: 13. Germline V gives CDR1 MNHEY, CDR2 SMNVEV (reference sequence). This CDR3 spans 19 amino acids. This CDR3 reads CASSPRTSGLLSSYNEQFF. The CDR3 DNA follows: TGTGCCAGCAGTCCAAGGACTAGCGGCCTTTTAAGCTCCTACAATGAGCAGTTCTTC.